The 18 T cell receptor beta chains in this list originate from one sample, sequenced in a study of T-cell memory formation after mild COVID-19. TCRdb fed the 5' RACE reads into MiXCR, producing one record per CDR3 protein. The sample consists of about 390,000 distinct CDR3 sequences, approximately 15% of them appearing once. The sequenced material came from PBMCs or a T cell subset sorted from them (not recorded which). The receptors were gathered from a man aged 18 to 29 who had mild COVID-19 (a few samples of this study predate the infection). Cell type and time point are not known.

This clonotype was found a few times. The rearrangement links TRBV7-9 to TRBJ2-1, with unresolved D. V was trimmed by 3 bases and J by 8 bases, leaving 8 bases between them. The CDR3 runs 12 residues. Germline loops: CDR1 SEHNR, CDR2 FQNEAQ (reference sequence). The CDR3 DNA sequence: TGTGCCAGCAGCTTTTTGTCCGATGAGCAGTTCTTC. This translates into CASSFLSDEQFF.

The genes are TRBV5-1 and TRBJ2-1; a possible D gene is TRBD1 (6 bases). Germline assignment: CDR1 SGHRS and CDR2 YFSETQ. The length of the CDR3 is 15 residues. V lost 0 bases and J lost 4, with 11 bases in between. CDR3: CASSLEGTLYNEQFF. The CDR3 nucleotides read TGCGCCAGCAGCTTGGAGGGGACACTGTACAATGAGCAGTTCTTC.

V is TRBV21-1 and J is TRBJ1-4. TRBV21-1 is a documented pseudogene. The CDR3 has 13 amino acids. The CDR3 DNA sequence: TGTGCCAGCAGCAAAAAGAGTCTGGAAAAACTGTTTTTT. Encoded protein: CASSKKSLEKLFF.

This clonotype was seen repeatedly, ten times or more. The rearrangement joins TRBV7-2 to TRBJ2-5, with D hard to call. V shed 5 bases and J shed 0 bases, with 10 bases lying between them. The CDR3 covers 14 residues. Germline CDR1 SGHTA, CDR2 FQGNSA. This CDR3 is CASSRETYQETQYF. CDR3 nucleotide sequence: TGTGCCAGCAGCCGAGAGACGTACCAAGAGACCCAGTACTTC.

This clonotype was observed many times. The chain couples TRBV11-2 to TRBJ2-7; 12 bases match TRBD2. The CDR3 is 16 residues long. Per germline, CDR1 SGHAT and CDR2 FQNNGV. V was clipped by 3 bases and J by 7 bases; unmatched bases: 10. The CDR3 DNA is TGTGCCAGCAGCTTGAACCCTAGCGGGGGGGCCGGTGAGCAGTACTTC. Its translation: CASSLNPSGGAGEQYF.

This clonotype was counted a few times. V and J are TRBV5-6 and TRBJ2-7; perhaps TRBD1 as D (5 bases). V lost 1 base and J lost 0, with 8 bases in between. Germline loops: CDR1 SGHDT, CDR2 YYEEEE. CDR3 length: 14 residues. CDR3 in amino acids: CASSLSRDSYEQYV. The CDR3 DNA reads TGTGCCAGCAGCTTGTCCAGGGACTCCTACGAGCAGTACGTC.

This clonotype was counted only a few times. This chain links TRBV7-2 with TRBJ2-1; D not resolved. Germline CDR1 and CDR2: SGHTA and FQGNSA. V was trimmed by 5 bases and J by 3 bases, leaving 5 bases between them. There are 12 residues in the CDR3. CDR3 bases: TGTGCCAGCAGCGCATACTACAATGAGCAGTTCTTC. This codes for CASSAYYNEQFF.

The chain couples TRBV12-3 or TRBV12-4 to TRBJ2-3, with D unclear. The CDR3 has 14 residues. V was shortened by 4 bases and J by 3 bases, with 11 bases between the two germline ends. In DNA form, the CDR3 reads TGTGCCAGCAGTTCCCTTGTGGGGACAGATACGCAGTATTTT. Protein: CASSSLVGTDTQYF.

The DNA of the CDR3 is TGTGCCAGCAGCTCAATTCCTTCAGGACGGGATGAGCAGTTCTTC. Translation gives CASSSIPSGRDEQFF. This chain joins TRBV7-3 and TRBJ2-1; D is uncertain. The CDR3 loop spans 15 amino acids. V lost 4 bases to trimming and J lost 8 bases, with 18 bases between them. CDR1 is SGHTA and CDR2 is FQGTGA in the germline V gene.

The chain is built from TRBV23-1 and TRBJ2-1; D is possibly TRBD2 (6 bases). TRBV23-1 is an ORF for which the function is uncertain. This CDR3 region has 15 residues. Trimming took off 3 bases at V and 8 bases at J, with 17 bases between the two ends. CDR3: CASSHRRGRMDEQFF. DNA of the CDR3: TGCGCCAGCAGTCACCGGAGGGGCCGGATGGATGAGCAGTTCTTC.

The rearrangement uses TRBV6-5 and TRBJ1-1; D gene ambiguous. The CDR3 runs to 13 residues. The germline V gene encodes CDR1 MNHEY and CDR2 SVGAGI. V lost 2 bases to trimming and J lost 2 bases, with 6 bases between them. The CDR3 here is CASSYAGNTEAFF. Written as DNA, the CDR3 is TGTGCCAGCAGTTACGCGGGAAACACTGAAGCTTTCTTT.

This clonotype was counted only a few times. The chain joins TRBV4-2 to TRBJ2-7, with 13 positions matching TRBD2. The CDR3 consists of 15 residues. V gave up 2 bases and J gave up 4 bases; unmatched junction bases: 2. In germline, CDR1 is LGHNA, CDR2 YNFKEQ. The chain's CDR3 is CASSQTGLAGYEQYF. The CDR3 DNA reads TGTGCCAGCAGCCAAACGGGACTAGCGGGGTACGAGCAGTACTTC.

This clonotype was detected a few times. The CDR3, as DNA: TGTGCCACCAGTGAGATTCAGGGGTCCACAGATACGCAGTATTTT. Protein: CATSEIQGSTDTQYF. The genes are TRBV24-1 and TRBJ2-3; tentative D call: TRBD1 (6 bases). Per the germline V gene, CDR1 is KGHDR and CDR2 is SFDVKD. This CDR3 is built from 15 residues. Trimming took off 4 bases at V and 2 bases at J, with 12 bases between the two ends.

The CDR3 protein is CASSYASDRPYEQYF. The CDR3 bases are TGTGCCAGCAGTTATGCCTCCGACCGTCCCTACGAGCAGTACTTC. This rearrangement joins TRBV6-2 or TRBV6-3 to TRBJ2-7; the D is unclear. Trimming took 3 bases from V and 2 from J, leaving 14 bases between them. This CDR3 has 15 amino acids. The germline CDR1 and CDR2 sequences are MNHEY and SVGEGT.

This clonotype was seen ten or more times. This chain connects TRBV4-2 to TRBJ2-3, with 15 bases fitting TRBD2. The CDR3 loop spans 16 amino acids. Looked up from germline, CDR1 is LGHNA and CDR2 is YNFKEQ. Trimming took 4 bases from V and 2 from J; bases not matched to a gene: 1. CDR3 residues: CASSRTSGGATDTQYF. The CDR3 region has the DNA TGTGCCAGCAGCCGGACTAGCGGGGGGGCCACAGATACGCAGTATTTT.

This clonotype was seen a handful of times. The chain uses TRBV3-1 and TRBJ1-5; 8 bases are a match to TRBD1. Germline-derived CDR1 and CDR2 are LGHDT and YNNKEL (reference sequence). There are 17 residues in the CDR3. J lost 7 bases, V lost 5 bases, and 16 bases had no gene match. The CDR3 DNA reads TGTGCCAGCAGCGCCGGACAGGGTAGTTCCGATCGCCAGCCCCAGCATTTT. This encodes CASSAGQGSSDRQPQHF.

This clonotype appeared a few times. CDR3 loop: CASSFSTASYEQYF. The CDR3, as DNA: TGTGCCAGCAGCTTCTCGACAGCATCCTACGAGCAGTACTTC. The chain uses TRBV5-5 and TRBJ2-7, with D possibly matching TRBD1 (5 bases). The germline V gene has CDR1 SGHKS and CDR2 YYEKEE (reference sequence). The CDR3 has 14 residues. Deletions cut 2 bases from V and 1 base from J, with 10 bases between.

The chain has TRBV28 and TRBJ2-1; 14 bases agree with TRBD2. V shed 2 bases and J 6 bases; nucleotides not matched to a gene: 3. This CDR3 contains 16 residues. Germline assignment: CDR1 MDHEN and CDR2 SYDVKM. CDR3 nucleotide sequence: TGTGCCAGCAGTTTACTCGGGACTAGCGGGGGCAATGAGCAGTTCTTC. It encodes CASSLLGTSGGNEQFF.